The 20 T cell receptor beta chains below all came from one sample that was sequenced in a study of blood T cell repertoires in COVID-19. Sequencing used immunoSEQ multiplex PCR; TCRdb keeps in-frame clones, though not all of them. The sample includes approximately 100,000 clones, 85% to 95% seen only once; the top ten take 5% to 6%. Sequencing was performed on peripheral blood. These receptors came from a man aged 45-60 years with active COVID-19.

This sequence joins TRBV10-2 and TRBJ2-1, with TRBD2 matching 11 bases. Germline loops: CDR1 WSHSY, CDR2 SAAADI. Trimming took 6 bases from V and 3 from J; bases not matched to a gene: 13. The CDR3 sequence is 18 residues long. The CDR3 bases are TGCGCCAGCAGCACACTAGCGGGAGCCCCAGATATCTACAATGAGCAGTTCTTC. This translates into CASSTLAGAPDIYNEQFF.

The chain is built from TRBV5-1 and TRBJ2-7, with 13 bases matching TRBD2. Germline loops: CDR1 SGHRS, CDR2 YFSETQ. The V gene end was trimmed by 6 bases and the J gene end by 2 bases; junction bases not matched to a gene: 2. The CDR3 totals 14 residues. The chain's CDR3 is CASKGLAGPYEQYF. CDR3 bases: TGCGCCAGCAAGGGACTAGCGGGACCCTACGAGCAGTACTTC.

This chain links TRBV6-5 with TRBJ1-4, with D perhaps TRBD1 (5 bases). Germline loops: CDR1 MNHEY, CDR2 SVGAGI. V was pared by 5 bases and J by 7 bases, with 14 bases between. The CDR3 is 14 amino acids. CDR3 DNA: TGTGCCAGCAGTCGCCCGGGACTTAGTGAAAAACTGTTTTTT. As protein: CASSRPGLSEKLFF.

The chain has TRBV7-8 and TRBJ1-2; D gene ambiguous. Germline V gene lookup returns CDR1 SGHVS and CDR2 FQNEAQ. This CDR3 comprises 15 residues. Trimming took 1 base from V and 0 from J, leaving 9 bases between them. CDR3 bases: TGTGCCAGCAGCTTAGGGGTCGGAGCTAACTATGGCTACACCTTC. Protein sequence: CASSLGVGANYGYTF.

This sequence joins TRBV2 and TRBJ2-5; 8 bases map to TRBD2. Per the germline V gene, CDR1 is SNHLY and CDR2 is FYNNEI. The CDR3 totals 17 residues. V shed 5 bases and J 2 bases; nucleotides not matched to a gene: 13. The CDR3 nucleotides read TGTGCCAGCAGTAGGGCCCCCGGGGCGGGAGGTCAAGAGACCCAGTACTTC. Residues: CASSRAPGAGGQETQYF.

This clone was observed a handful of times. V usage is TRBV7-8 and J usage is TRBJ1-1, with D unclear. The CDR3 length is 13 residues. Between the trimmed V and J ends, which lost 0 bases and 4 bases, there was a span of 6 bases. CDR1 SGHVS and CDR2 FQNEAQ come from the germline V gene. CDR3 protein: CASSLAEGTEAFF. CDR3 sequence (DNA): TGTGCCAGCAGCTTAGCTGAGGGCACTGAAGCTTTCTTT.

This clone appeared a few times. The chain has TRBV28 and TRBJ1-2; possibly TRBD1 for D (5 bases). This CDR3 has 13 amino acids. CDR1 MDHEN and CDR2 SYDVKM come from the germline V gene. V was cut by 8 bases and J by 2 bases, with 12 bases left in between. CDR3 in amino acids: CASALGGNYGYTF. As DNA, the CDR3 is TGTGCCAGCGCTTTGGGGGGGAACTATGGCTACACCTTC.

CDR3 in amino acids: CASSLIRTEAFF. The CDR3 region has the DNA TGTGCCAGCAGTTTAATCCGGACTGAAGCTTTCTTT. This chain joins TRBV28 and TRBJ1-1; D not resolved. Germline CDR1 MDHEN, CDR2 SYDVKM. V was cut by 2 bases and J by 5 bases, with 6 bases left in between. CDR3 length: 12 residues.

Here the CDR3 reads CASSRRTGGSEKLFF. The CDR3 DNA reads TGTGCCAGCAGCCGTCGGACAGGGGGCAGTGAAAAACTGTTTTTT. The V call is TRBV28, the J call TRBJ1-4, with TRBD1 matching over 11 bases. The junction had 7 bases not matched to a gene; V was cut back by 6 bases and J by 7 bases. The length of the CDR3 is 15 residues. The germline V gene encodes CDR1 MDHEN and CDR2 SYDVKM. Full variable domain (missing parts from reference TRBV28 and TRBJ1-4): DVKVTQSSRYLVKRTGEKVFLECVQDMDHENMFWYRQDPGLGLRLIYFSYDVKMKEKGDIPEGYSVSREKKERFSLILESASTNQTSMYLCASSRRTGGSEKLFFGSGTQLSVL.

This clone appeared once. The chain employs TRBV5-1 and TRBJ1-1; a possible D gene is TRBD1 (5 bases). The length of the CDR3 is 14 residues. The V end was cut by 4 bases, the J end by 1 base, with 11 bases between. Germline V CDR1 and CDR2: SGHRS, YFSETQ. The CDR3 DNA reads TGCGCCAGCAGCCAACAGGACACGAACACTGAAGCTTTCTTT. Translated: CASSQQDTNTEAFF.

This clone has more than one count but fewer than ten. The chain combines TRBV29-1 with TRBJ2-7; D may be TRBD1 (6 bases). V lost 5 bases and J 1 base, leaving 9 bases between the germline ends. Germline CDR1 SQVTM, CDR2 ANQGSEA. This CDR3 contains 12 residues. CDR3 residues: CSVRTESYEQYF. For the CDR3, the DNA is TGCAGCGTTCGGACAGAATCCTACGAGCAGTACTTC.

The chain recombines TRBV28 with TRBJ2-3, with TRBD1 as a possible D gene (6 bases). The V end was cut by 5 bases, the J end by 4 bases, with 10 bases between. The CDR3 loop spans 13 amino acids. In germline, CDR1 is MDHEN, CDR2 SYDVKM. CDR3 sequence reads: CASSPTGSDTQYF. The CDR3 nucleotides are TGTGCCAGCAGTCCAACAGGGTCAGATACGCAGTATTTT. Looking up the rest from reference TRBV28 and TRBJ2-3 gives the full variable domain: DVKVTQSSRYLVKRTGEKVFLECVQDMDHENMFWYRQDPGLGLRLIYFSYDVKMKEKGDIPEGYSVSREKKERFSLILESASTNQTSMYLCASSPTGSDTQYFGPGTRLTVL.

CDR3 sequence reads: CASSPPWGDNTEAFF. CDR3 DNA: TGTGCCAGCTCACCACCGTGGGGGGACAACACTGAAGCTTTCTTT. The gene calls are TRBV18 and TRBJ1-1, with D perhaps matching TRBD1 (5 bases). The length of the CDR3 is 15 residues. Deletions cut 0 bases from V and 2 bases from J, with 10 bases between. Germline lookup yields CDR1 KGHSH and CDR2 LQKENI. The full variable domain, rest sourced from reference TRBV18 and TRBJ1-1, is NAGVMQNPRHLVRRRGQEARLRCSPMKGHSHVYWYRQLPEEGLKFMVYLQKENIIDESGMPKERFSAEFPKEGPSILRIQQVVRGDSAAYFCASSPPWGDNTEAFFGQGTRLTVV.

The CDR3 DNA reads TGTGCCAGCAGCGTTGGGACAGGGACATCTGGAAACACCATATATTTT. This translates into CASSVGTGTSGNTIYF. The rearrangement links TRBV5-6 to TRBJ1-3; 9 bases fit TRBD1. CDR1 and CDR2 from the germline V gene are SGHDT and YYEEEE. The CDR3 runs to 16 residues. The J segment lost 1 base and the V segment lost 4 bases, leaving 6 bases of the junction unmatched.

The J gene is TRBJ2-2, the V gene TRBV2; D is uncertain. The CDR3 runs to 14 residues. Germline V lookup: CDR1 SNHLY, CDR2 FYNNEI. Trimming pared 4 bases from V and 1 base from J, leaving 7 bases between. CDR3 amino acids: CASSGPGNTGELFF. DNA for the CDR3: TGTGCCAGCAGTGGTCCGGGGAACACCGGGGAGCTGTTTTTT.

The chain couples TRBV24-1 to TRBJ1-2, with no clear D. V was cut by 3 bases and J by 6 bases, with 13 bases left in between. The germline V gene encodes CDR1 KGHDR and CDR2 SFDVKD. The CDR3 is 14 amino acids. CDR3 in DNA: TGTGCCACCAGTGATCAAGACCCCCGGGATGGCTACACCTTC. As protein: CATSDQDPRDGYTF.

The V gene is TRBV20-1, the J gene TRBJ2-7; no firm D call. The CDR3 runs 11 residues. Germline V gene data show CDR1 as DFQATT and CDR2 as SNEGSKA (reference sequence). Trimming cost V 0 bases and J 4 bases, with 4 bases left between them. This CDR3 reads CSARDQYEQYF. The CDR3, as DNA: TGCAGTGCTAGAGATCAGTACGAGCAGTACTTC.

Details on this clone: At one end, the junction sequence differs from germline, possibly due to a read error. V is TRBV7-9 and J is TRBJ2-2; no clear D gene. The CDR3 extends over 15 amino acids. Germline CDR1 is SEHNR and CDR2 is FQNEAQ (reference sequence). In DNA form, the CDR3 reads TGTGCCAGCAGATTAGATCACTCCAACACCGGGGAGCTGTTTTTT. Protein sequence: CASRLDHSNTGELFF. Full variable domain (remainder filled in from reference TRBV7-9 and TRBJ2-2): DTGVSQNPRHKITKRGQNVTFRCDPISEHNRLYWYRQTLGQGPEFLTYFQNEAQLEKSRLLSDRFSAERPKGSFSTLEIQRTEQGDSAMYLCASRLDHSNTGELFFGEGSRLTVL.

This rearrangement joins TRBV7-9 to TRBJ2-7; no clear D. The CDR3 is 15 amino acids. The germline CDR1 and CDR2 sequences are SEHNR and FQNEAQ (reference sequence). V was cut by 7 bases and J by 7 bases, with 23 bases left in between. The CDR3 spells CASIKSGWNSEEQYF. In DNA form, the CDR3 reads TGTGCCAGCATCAAGTCCGGGTGGAATTCCGAGGAGCAGTACTTC.

The chain recombines TRBV5-6 with TRBJ1-1; the D gene is possibly TRBD1 (5 bases). Trimming took 4 bases from V and 7 from J, leaving 14 bases between them. CDR3 length: 13 amino acids. Looked up from germline, CDR1 is SGHDT and CDR2 is YYEEEE. CDR3 DNA: TGTGCCAGCAGCCTGCAGGGTTCGGGTGAAGCTTTCTTT. This gives the protein CASSLQGSGEAFF.